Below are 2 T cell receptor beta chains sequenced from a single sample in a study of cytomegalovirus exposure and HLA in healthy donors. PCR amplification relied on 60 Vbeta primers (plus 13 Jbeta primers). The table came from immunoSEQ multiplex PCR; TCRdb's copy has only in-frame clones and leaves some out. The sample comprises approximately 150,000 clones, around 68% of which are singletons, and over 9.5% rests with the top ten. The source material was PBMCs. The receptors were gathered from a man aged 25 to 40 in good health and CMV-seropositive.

The DNA of the CDR3 is TGCGCCAGCAGCCCAGACAGGGGTACTGGAAACACCATATATTTT. Translation: CASSPDRGTGNTIYF. J is TRBJ1-3 and V is TRBV4-1, with TRBD1 matching 8 bases. CDR3 length: 15 residues. The ends lost 4 bases at V and 2 bases at J; junction bases unmatched: 4. Germline V CDR1 and CDR2: MGHRA, YSYEKL.

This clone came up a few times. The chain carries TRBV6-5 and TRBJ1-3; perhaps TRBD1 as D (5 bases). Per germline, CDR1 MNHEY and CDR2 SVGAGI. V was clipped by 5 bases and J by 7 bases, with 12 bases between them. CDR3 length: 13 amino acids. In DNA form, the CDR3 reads TGTGCCAGCAGTGAAGCTCGGGGGAACACCATATATTTT. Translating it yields CASSEARGNTIYF.